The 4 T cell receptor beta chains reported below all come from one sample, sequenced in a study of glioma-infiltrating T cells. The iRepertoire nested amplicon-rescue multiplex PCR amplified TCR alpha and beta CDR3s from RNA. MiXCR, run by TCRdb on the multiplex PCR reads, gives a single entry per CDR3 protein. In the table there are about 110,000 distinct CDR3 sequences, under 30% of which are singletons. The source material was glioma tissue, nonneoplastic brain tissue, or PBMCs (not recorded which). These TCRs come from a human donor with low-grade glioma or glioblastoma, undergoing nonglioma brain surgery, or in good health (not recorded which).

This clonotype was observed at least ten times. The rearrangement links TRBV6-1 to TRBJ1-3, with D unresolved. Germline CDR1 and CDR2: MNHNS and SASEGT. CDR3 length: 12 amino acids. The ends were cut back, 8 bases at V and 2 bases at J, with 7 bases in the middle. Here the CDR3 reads CASVTAGNTIYF. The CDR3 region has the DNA TGTGCCAGCGTCACGGCTGGAAACACCATATATTTT.

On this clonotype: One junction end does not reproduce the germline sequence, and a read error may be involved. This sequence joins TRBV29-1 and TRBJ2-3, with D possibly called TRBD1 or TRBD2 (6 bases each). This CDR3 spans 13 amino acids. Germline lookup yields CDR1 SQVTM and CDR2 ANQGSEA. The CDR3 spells CSLGGLNSDTQCF. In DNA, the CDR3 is TGCAGCTTAGGGGGACTCAACTCAGATACGCAGTGTTTT.

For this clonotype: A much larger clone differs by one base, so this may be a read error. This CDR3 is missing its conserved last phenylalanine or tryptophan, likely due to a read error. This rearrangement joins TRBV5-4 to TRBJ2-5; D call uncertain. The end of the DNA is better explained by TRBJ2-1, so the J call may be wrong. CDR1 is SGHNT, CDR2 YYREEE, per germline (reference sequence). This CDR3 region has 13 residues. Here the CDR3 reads CASSHQNGNEQFL. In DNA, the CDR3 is TGTGCCAGCAGCCACCAAAACGGCAATGAGCAGTTCCTC.

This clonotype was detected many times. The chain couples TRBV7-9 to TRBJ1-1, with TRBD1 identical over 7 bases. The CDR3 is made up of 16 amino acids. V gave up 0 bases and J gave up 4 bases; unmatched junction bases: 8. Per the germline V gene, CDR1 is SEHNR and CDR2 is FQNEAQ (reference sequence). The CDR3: CASSLAKGQATTEAFF. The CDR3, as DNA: TGTGCCAGCAGCTTAGCGAAAGGACAGGCGACCACTGAAGCTTTCTTT.